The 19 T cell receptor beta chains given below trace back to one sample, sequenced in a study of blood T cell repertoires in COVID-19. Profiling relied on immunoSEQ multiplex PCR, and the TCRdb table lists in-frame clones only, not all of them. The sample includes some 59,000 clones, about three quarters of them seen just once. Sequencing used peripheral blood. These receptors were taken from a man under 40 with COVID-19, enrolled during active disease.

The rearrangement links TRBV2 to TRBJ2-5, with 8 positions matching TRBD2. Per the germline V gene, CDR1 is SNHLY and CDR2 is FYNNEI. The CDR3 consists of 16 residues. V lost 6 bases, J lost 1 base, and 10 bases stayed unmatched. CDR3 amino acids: CASRLISGLVQETQYF. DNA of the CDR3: TGTGCCAGCAGGCTAATATCGGGACTAGTCCAAGAGACCCAGTACTTC.

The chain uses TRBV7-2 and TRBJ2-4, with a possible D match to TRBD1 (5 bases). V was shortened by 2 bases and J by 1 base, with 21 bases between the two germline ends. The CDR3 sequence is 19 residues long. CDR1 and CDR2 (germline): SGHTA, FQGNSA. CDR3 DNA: TGTGCCAGCAGCTTATCCCCCGGTCGACAGTCAGGTGCCAAAAACATTCAGTACTTC. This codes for CASSLSPGRQSGAKNIQYF.

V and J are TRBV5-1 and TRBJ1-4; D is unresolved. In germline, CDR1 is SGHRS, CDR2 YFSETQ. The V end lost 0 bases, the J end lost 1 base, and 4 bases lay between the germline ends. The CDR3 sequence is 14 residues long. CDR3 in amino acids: CASSLAGTNEKLFF. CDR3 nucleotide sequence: TGCGCCAGCAGCTTGGCAGGAACTAATGAAAAACTGTTTTTT.

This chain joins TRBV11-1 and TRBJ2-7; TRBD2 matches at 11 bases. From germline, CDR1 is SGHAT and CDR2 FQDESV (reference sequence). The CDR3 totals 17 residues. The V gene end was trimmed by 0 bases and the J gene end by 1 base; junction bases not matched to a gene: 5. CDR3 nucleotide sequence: TGTGCCAGCAGCTTAGCACTAGCGGGGGCAATTTCCTACGAGCAGTACTTC. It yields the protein CASSLALAGAISYEQYF.

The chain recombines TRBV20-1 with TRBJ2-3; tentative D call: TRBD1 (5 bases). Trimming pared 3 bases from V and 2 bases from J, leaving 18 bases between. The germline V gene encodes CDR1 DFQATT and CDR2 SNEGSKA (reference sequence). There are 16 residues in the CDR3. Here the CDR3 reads CSASTRKGRHTDTQYF. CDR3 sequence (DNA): TGCAGTGCTAGTACCCGCAAGGGGCGGCACACAGATACGCAGTATTTT.

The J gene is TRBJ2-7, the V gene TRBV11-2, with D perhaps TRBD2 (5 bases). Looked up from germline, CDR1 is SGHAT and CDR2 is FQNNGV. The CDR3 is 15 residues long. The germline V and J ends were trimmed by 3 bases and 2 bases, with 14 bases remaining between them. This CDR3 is CASSFLGLSAYEQYF. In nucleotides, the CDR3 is TGTGCCAGCAGCTTTCTCGGACTTTCGGCCTACGAGCAGTACTTC.

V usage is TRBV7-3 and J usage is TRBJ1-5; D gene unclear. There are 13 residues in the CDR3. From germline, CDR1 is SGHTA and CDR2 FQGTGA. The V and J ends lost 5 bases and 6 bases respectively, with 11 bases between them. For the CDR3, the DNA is TGTGCCAGCAGCCCCGGGGAAGGTCAGCCCCAGCATTTT. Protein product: CASSPGEGQPQHF.

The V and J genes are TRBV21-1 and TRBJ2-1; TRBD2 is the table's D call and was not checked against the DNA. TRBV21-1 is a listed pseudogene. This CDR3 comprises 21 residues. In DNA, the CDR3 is TGTGCCAGCAGCCCTGGGATGGGTGCTAGCGGGTATTCTTCCCCCTACAATGAGCAGTTCTTC. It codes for CASSPGMGASGYSSPYNEQFF.

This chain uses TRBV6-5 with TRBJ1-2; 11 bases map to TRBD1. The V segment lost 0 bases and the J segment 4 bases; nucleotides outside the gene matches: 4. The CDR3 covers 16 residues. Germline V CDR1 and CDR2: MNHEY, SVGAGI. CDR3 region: CASSYSRTGGGYGYTF. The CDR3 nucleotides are TGTGCCAGCAGTTACTCGAGGACAGGGGGCGGCTATGGCTACACCTTC.

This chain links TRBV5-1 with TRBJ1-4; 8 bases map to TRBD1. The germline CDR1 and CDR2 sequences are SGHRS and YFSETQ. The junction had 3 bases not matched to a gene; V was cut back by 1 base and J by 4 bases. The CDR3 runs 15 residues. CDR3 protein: CASSLSGQGNEKLFF. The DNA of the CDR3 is TGCGCCAGCAGCTTGTCAGGACAGGGTAATGAAAAACTGTTTTTT.

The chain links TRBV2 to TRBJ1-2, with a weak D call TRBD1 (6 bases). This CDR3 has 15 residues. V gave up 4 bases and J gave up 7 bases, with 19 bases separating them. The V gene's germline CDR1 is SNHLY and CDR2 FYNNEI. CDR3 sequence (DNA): TGTGCCAGCAGTGTAGATAGTACAGGGCTCAGTGGCTACACCTTC. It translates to CASSVDSTGLSGYTF.

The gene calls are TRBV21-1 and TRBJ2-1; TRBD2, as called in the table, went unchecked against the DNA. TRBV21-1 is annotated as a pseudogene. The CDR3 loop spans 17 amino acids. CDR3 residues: CASSKNGASGAYNEQFF. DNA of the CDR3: TGTGCCAGCAGCAAAAATGGGGCTAGCGGGGCCTACAATGAGCAGTTCTTC.

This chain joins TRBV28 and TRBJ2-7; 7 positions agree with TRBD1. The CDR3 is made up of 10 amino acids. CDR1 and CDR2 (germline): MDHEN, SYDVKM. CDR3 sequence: CATGAYEQYF. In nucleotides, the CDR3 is TGTGCTACAGGGGCCTACGAGCAGTACTTC. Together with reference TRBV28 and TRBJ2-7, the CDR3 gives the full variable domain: DVKVTQSSRYLVKRTGEKVFLECVQDMDHENMFWYRQDPGLGLRLIYFSYDVKMKEKGDIPEGYSVSREKKERFSLILESASTNQTSMYLCATGAYEQYFGPGTRLTVT.

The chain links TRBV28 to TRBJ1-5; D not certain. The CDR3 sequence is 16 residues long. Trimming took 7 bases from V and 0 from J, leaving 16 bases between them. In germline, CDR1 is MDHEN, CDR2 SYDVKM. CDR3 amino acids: CASKLIRSYSNQPQHF. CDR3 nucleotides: TGTGCCAGCAAGCTAATTCGAAGCTATAGCAATCAGCCCCAGCATTTT.

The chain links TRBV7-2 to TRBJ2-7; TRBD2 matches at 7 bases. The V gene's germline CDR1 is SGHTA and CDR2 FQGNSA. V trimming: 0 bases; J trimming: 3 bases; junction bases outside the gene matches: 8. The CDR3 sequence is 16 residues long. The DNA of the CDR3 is TGTGCCAGCAGCTTAGCGGGGCTAGCGGTCGACTACGAGCAGTACTTC. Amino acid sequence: CASSLAGLAVDYEQYF.

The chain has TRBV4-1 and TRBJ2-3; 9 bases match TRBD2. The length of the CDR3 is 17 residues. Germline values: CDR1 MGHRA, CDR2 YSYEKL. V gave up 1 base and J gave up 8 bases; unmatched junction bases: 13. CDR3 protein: CASSQGGGRGGPGTQYF. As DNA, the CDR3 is TGCGCCAGCAGCCAAGGCGGAGGGCGGGGGGGCCCCGGTACGCAGTATTTT.

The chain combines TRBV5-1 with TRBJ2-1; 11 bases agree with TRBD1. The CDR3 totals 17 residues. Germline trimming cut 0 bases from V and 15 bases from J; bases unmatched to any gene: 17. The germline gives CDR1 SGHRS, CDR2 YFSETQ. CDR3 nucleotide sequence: TGCGCCAGCAGCTTGGCCCCCGGGACAGGGGGTAGCGGCACAGCGTTCTTC. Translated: CASSLAPGTGGSGTAFF.

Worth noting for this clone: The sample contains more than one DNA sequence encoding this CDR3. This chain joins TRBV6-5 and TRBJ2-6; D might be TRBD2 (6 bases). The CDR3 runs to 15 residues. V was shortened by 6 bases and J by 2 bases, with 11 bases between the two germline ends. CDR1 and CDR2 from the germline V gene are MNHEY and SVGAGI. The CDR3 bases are TGTGCCAGCAGCCCCGGAGGGGCTGGGGCCAACGTCCTGACTTTC. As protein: CASSPGGAGANVLTF.

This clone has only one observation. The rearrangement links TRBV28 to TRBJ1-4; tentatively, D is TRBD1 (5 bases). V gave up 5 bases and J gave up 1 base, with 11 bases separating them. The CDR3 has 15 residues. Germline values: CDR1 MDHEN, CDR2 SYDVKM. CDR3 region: CASSPGHLTNEKLFF. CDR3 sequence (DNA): TGTGCCAGCAGTCCCGGACATTTAACTAATGAAAAACTGTTTTTT.